The rows below give T cell receptor beta chains drawn from one sample of a study of Tregs in tolerant kidney transplant recipients. Method: immunoSEQ multiplex PCR; TCRdb's copy keeps in-frame clones and lacks some. The sample lists around 77,000 clones, around 98% occurring once. Material: CD4+ T cells from blood, obtained before the transplant. These receptors all come from a human donor who received a combined kidney and bone marrow transplant. Each CDR3 is given with its conserved first and last residue. The order of the fields is V gene, CDR3 length, clone size, CDR3 protein. The size field is filled for only some rows; it gives once, few, many or a size class.

TRBV19 | 12 | . | CATRGPGEKLFF
TRBV4-2 | 14 | . | CASSHGGRGGELFF
TRBV2 | 19 | once | CASTPRRLADGTSYNEQFF
TRBV6-5 | 15 | . | CASSAPGGGNTEAFF
TRBV19 | 14 | . | CASSSRDRSYEQYF
TRBV20-1 | 10 | . | CSHGTETQYF
TRBV7-3 | 16 | . | CASSRPGTGGGGELFF
TRBV9 | 15 | . | CASTPWGQGGVEQFF
TRBV11-1 | 15 | . | CASSEGLADTGELFF
TRBV5-1 | 18 | once | CASSRGQGARATNEKLFF
TRBV9 | 15 | . | CASSVVGGTMETQYF
TRBV6-4 | 12 | . | CASSSAGLGYTF
TRBV15 | 15 | . | CATSRERGPSQPQHF
TRBV6-1 | 13 | . | CASALDREVPLHF
TRBV20-1 | 11 | . | CSASPSYEQYF
TRBV5-4 | 15 | once | CASSTSSGSFNEQYF
TRBV7-3 | 15 | . | CASSLTGRPGETQYF
TRBV7-2 | 15 | . | CASSSLGLVGYEQYF
TRBV5-4 | 16 | . | CASSLWQGNNNQPQHF
TRBV18 | 15 | . | CASSSGAGSGNTIYF
TRBV19 | 15 | . | CASRDWGIAKNIQYF
TRBV5-6 | 18 | . | CASSLGGAGGAMNYGYTF
TRBV6-5 | 15 | . | CASSYRTGGHNEQFF
TRBV28 | 14 | . | CASSLLTGKDGYTF
TRBV5-4 | 17 | . | CASSFKQGYLAKNIQYF
TRBV5-1 | 16 | . | CASSLAGAGGRGTQYF
TRBV5-1 | 14 | . | CASRLTGDQETQYF
TRBV30 | 13 | . | CAWSSKYREKLFF
TRBV9 | 15 | . | CASSVLAGGDDTQYF
TRBV5-1 | 17 | . | CASSVQGAGPRGDGYTF
TRBV15 | 13 | . | CATRDGHNTEAFF
TRBV7-6 | 15 | once | CASSSRQNPAGKLFF
TRBV7-2 | 15 | . | CASSLRLAGQETQYF
TRBV7-9 | 14 | . | CASRQDRGGNTIYF
TRBV28 | 18 | . | CASSSPGRGPLMSYGYTF
TRBV19 | 14 | . | CASSTPGLDYEQYF
TRBV6-1 | 18 | . | CASSDPGQTITGNQPQHF
TRBV30 | 14 | once | CAWSHDPGNYEQYF
TRBV7-2 | 15 | . | CASSLTGQGRNEQFF
TRBV15 | 13 | . | CATSRDTAYEQYF
TRBV5-6 | 16 | . | CASSFAPLTGRYEQYF
TRBV7-2 | 16 | . | CASSLAGSGTGDTQYF
TRBV18 | 14 | . | CASSARGLYNEQFF
TRBV18 | 16 | . | CASSPPASGTHNEQFF
TRBV4-1 | 13 | . | CASRRGLNEKLFF